What follows are 29 T cell receptor beta chains derived from one specimen sequenced in a study of patients and donors after allogeneic stem cell transplantation. TCRdb reanalysed the RT-PCR reads using MiXCR and keeps one entry per CDR3 protein. The sample yields roughly 230,000 distinct CDR3 sequences, around an eighth seen once. Sequenced input: blood, either unsorted or a sorted T cell fraction (not recorded which). The source of these receptors is a human donor who was either an allogeneic HSCT recipient or a stem cell or donor lymphocyte infusion donor (not recorded which). It is not recorded whose cells these are; they may come from a transplant donor.

This clonotype was detected ten times or more. The chain uses TRBV6-2 or TRBV6-3 and TRBJ2-5; D gene uncertain. The CDR3 has 13 amino acids. Germline values: CDR1 MNHEY, CDR2 SVGEGT. Trimming removed 4 bases from V and 1 base from J, with 7 bases in between. The CDR3 nucleotides read TGTGCCAGCAGTTTTCGGACCCAAGAGACCCAGTACTTC. This codes for CASSFRTQETQYF.

Ten or more counts support this clonotype. This chain connects TRBV6-1 to TRBJ1-4; D unresolved. The CDR3 runs to 14 residues. Germline CDR1 MNHNS, CDR2 SASEGT. Between the trimmed V and J ends, which lost 6 bases and 5 bases, there was a span of 13 bases. CDR3 residues: CASSRGAGNEKLFF. The DNA of the CDR3 is TGTGCCAGCAGCCGGGGAGCGGGGAATGAAAAACTGTTTTTT.

This clonotype was recorded many times. V and J are TRBV18 and TRBJ2-5; D gene unclear. CDR3 length equals 12 residues. CDR1 is KGHSH, CDR2 LQKENI, per germline. The V end lost 4 bases, the J end lost 2 bases, and 5 bases lay between the germline ends. The CDR3 nucleotides read TGTGCCAGCTCACGTCTTCAAGAGACCCAGTACTTC. Its protein is CASSRLQETQYF.

This clonotype was found a few times. The chain uses TRBV6-6 and TRBJ1-2; D might be TRBD1 (5 bases). CDR3 size: 13 residues. The V gene lost 5 bases and the J gene lost 3 bases, with 10 bases spanning the gap. The germline CDR1 and CDR2 sequences are MNHNY and SVGAGI (reference sequence). CDR3 sequence: CASSRGTDYGYTF. In nucleotides, the CDR3 is TGTGCCAGCAGTCGAGGGACGGACTATGGCTACACCTTC.

V usage is TRBV7-2 and J usage is TRBJ2-5, with no clear D. The V and J ends lost 2 bases and 3 bases respectively, with 4 bases between them. The CDR3 runs to 12 residues. CDR1 is SGHTA and CDR2 is FQGNSA in the germline V gene. For the CDR3, the DNA is TGTGCCAGCAGCTTATCCGAAGAGACCCAGTACTTC. Its translation: CASSLSEETQYF.

This clonotype came up a few times. The chain links TRBV7-2 to TRBJ2-3; 12 nucleotides line up with TRBD1. The length of the CDR3 is 15 residues. V lost 7 bases, J lost 3 bases, and 5 bases stayed unmatched. Germline CDR1 and CDR2: SGHTA and FQGNSA. DNA of the CDR3: TGTGCCAGCACCTTGGGACAGGGGGCAACAGATACGCAGTATTTT. This gives the protein CASTLGQGATDTQYF.

As concerns this clonotype: One end of the junction fails to match germline, which may point to a read error. This rearrangement joins TRBV5-6 to TRBJ1-2, with 8 bases aligning to TRBD1. The CDR3 length is 14 residues. Per germline, CDR1 SGHDT and CDR2 YYEEEE. CDR3 coding DNA: TGTGCCAGCAGCTTGGGACAGGGGAACTCTGGCTACACCTTC. This encodes CASSLGQGNSGYTF.

Many counts were recorded for this clonotype. The rearrangement links TRBV19 to TRBJ1-5, with TRBD1 as a possible D gene (5 bases). With 5 bases removed from V and 3 bases from J, the gap between germline ends came to 14 bases. Per the germline V gene, CDR1 is LNHDA and CDR2 is SQIVND (reference sequence). There are 15 residues in the CDR3. CDR3 nucleotides: TGTGCCAGTAGTCTTTTGGACACTAACAATCAGCCCCAGCATTTT. This encodes CASSLLDTNNQPQHF.

This clonotype was observed a few times. The chain couples TRBV2 to TRBJ1-2, with 7 bases that match TRBD1. V dropped 6 bases and J dropped 1; count of bases not matched to a gene: 5. This CDR3 has 14 residues. Germline values: CDR1 SNHLY, CDR2 FYNNEI. The CDR3 sequence is CASRGQAFNYGYTF. For the CDR3, the DNA is TGTGCCAGCAGAGGACAGGCTTTTAACTATGGCTACACCTTC.

This clonotype was detected only a few times. The chain combines TRBV20-1 with TRBJ1-5, with D possibly TRBD1 on 5 matching bases. V was cut by 6 bases and J by 7 bases, with 16 bases left in between. Germline CDR1 reads DFQATT; CDR2 reads SNEGSKA (reference sequence). The CDR3 is made up of 13 amino acids. The CDR3 nucleotides read TGCAGTGCAAGGCCAGGGCATAGCCAGCCCCAGCATTTT. Protein product: CSARPGHSQPQHF.

The chain combines TRBV12-3 or TRBV12-4 with TRBJ2-7; 7 bases fit TRBD2. Trimming removed 4 bases from V and 0 bases from J; junction bases left unmatched: 3. The CDR3 is 14 residues long. CDR3 protein: CASSYGGSSYEQYF. DNA of the CDR3: TGTGCCAGCAGTTATGGCGGGAGCTCCTACGAGCAGTACTTC.

This clonotype was seen a handful of times. CDR3 DNA: TGCAGTGCTAGCCGCTCCGCTCCGAATTCACCCCTCCACTTT. It encodes CSASRSAPNSPLHF. The chain recombines TRBV20-1 with TRBJ1-6; D not certain. CDR1 is DFQATT and CDR2 is SNEGSKA in the germline V gene (reference sequence). The V end was cut by 3 bases, the J end by 7 bases, with 13 bases between. This CDR3 comprises 14 residues.

V is TRBV28 and J is TRBJ2-1, with D unresolved. This CDR3 has 11 amino acids. The V end lost 0 bases, the J end lost 7 bases, and 1 base lay between the germline ends. Germline V gives CDR1 MDHEN, CDR2 SYDVKM. This chain's CDR3 is CASSLWNEQFF. CDR3 nucleotides: TGTGCCAGCAGTTTATGGAATGAGCAGTTCTTC.

This clonotype was observed a few times. This sequence joins TRBV2 and TRBJ2-5; D possibly matches TRBD1 or TRBD2 (5 bases each). This CDR3 has 17 amino acids. The germline V gene has CDR1 SNHLY and CDR2 FYNNEI. The V end was cut by 6 bases, the J end by 5 bases, with 25 bases between. The CDR3, as DNA: TGTGCCAGCAGGGGGTTTGGGGGAAGTCCGTTGGTCGAGACCCAGTACTTC. The encoded protein is CASRGFGGSPLVETQYF.

The table lists this clonotype with a few counts. This rearrangement joins TRBV9 to TRBJ2-1; TRBD2 matches at 7 bases. V was clipped by 0 bases and J by 4 bases; unmatched bases: 10. This CDR3 region has 17 residues. Germline V lookup: CDR1 SGDLS, CDR2 YYNGEE. The CDR3 here is CASSVDPPSGVYNEQFF. CDR3 nucleotides: TGTGCCAGCAGCGTAGACCCACCTAGCGGCGTTTACAATGAGCAGTTCTTC.

The chain joins TRBV24-1 to TRBJ2-3, with D unresolved. V lost 2 bases and J 7 bases, leaving 15 bases between the germline ends. Per the germline V gene, CDR1 is KGHDR and CDR2 is SFDVKD. The CDR3 is made up of 15 amino acids. In nucleotides, the CDR3 is TGTGCCACCAGTGATTCCCAGAGGACGGCAAATACGCAGTATTTT. Translated, it gives CATSDSQRTANTQYF.

This clonotype was detected many times. V gene TRBV5-6 combines with J gene TRBJ2-5; 7 positions match TRBD2. Germline assignment: CDR1 SGHDT and CDR2 YYEEEE. V shed 1 base, J shed 5 bases, and the junction held 8 bases outside the gene matches. This CDR3 is built from 15 residues. The CDR3 bases are TGTGCCAGCAGCTTGTGGGCGGGAGTCCGGGAGACCCAGTACTTC. Protein: CASSLWAGVRETQYF.

This clonotype was observed at least ten times. The CDR3 DNA reads as TGCGCCAGCAGTGAGGTTAGGGGGGAAGGAGAGACCCAGTACTTC. It translates to CASSEVRGEGETQYF. The chain couples TRBV10-2 to TRBJ2-5; D may match TRBD1 or TRBD2 (6 bases each). Per the germline V gene, CDR1 is WSHSY and CDR2 is SAAADI. V lost 2 bases and J lost 4, with 14 bases in between. CDR3 length: 15 residues.

This clonotype was detected a few times. V is TRBV20-1 and J is TRBJ1-2; 8 bases are a match to TRBD1. V lost 3 bases to trimming and J lost 5 bases; unmatched junction nucleotides: 5. Germline V gene lookup returns CDR1 DFQATT and CDR2 SNEGSKA (reference sequence). CDR3 length equals 13 residues. This CDR3 is CSASAGGAYGYTF. Written as DNA, the CDR3 is TGCAGTGCTAGTGCAGGGGGCGCTTATGGCTACACCTTC.

This clonotype was recorded a few times. Relative to the germline gene, one junction end is altered; a read error may explain this. This chain connects TRBV4-2 to TRBJ2-7; D not certain. The CDR3 runs to 14 residues. Germline lookup yields CDR1 LGHNA and CDR2 YNFKEQ. CDR3 sequence: CASSQDFLSYEQYF. CDR3 DNA: TGTGCCAGTAGCCAAGATTTCCTCAGCTACGAGCAGTACTTC.

This clonotype was counted at least ten times. The chain joins TRBV6-1 to TRBJ2-7, with D perhaps TRBD2 (6 bases). Germline lookup yields CDR1 MNHNS and CDR2 SASEGT. The CDR3 runs to 14 residues. Between the trimmed V and J ends, which lost 5 bases and 5 bases, there was a span of 16 bases. Written as DNA, the CDR3 is TGTGCCAGCAGTAGGAGGACCGGCGGGGACGAGCAGTACTTC. Translating gives CASSRRTGGDEQYF.

This clonotype was seen a few times. The rearrangement uses TRBV3-1 and TRBJ1-5; 7 bases agree with TRBD1. The CDR3 runs to 14 residues. Trimming removed 5 bases from V and 3 bases from J; junction bases left unmatched: 4. Germline V gene lookup returns CDR1 LGHDT and CDR2 YNNKEL (reference sequence). The CDR3 nucleotides read TGTGCCAGCAGCGGGACAGTCGACAATCAGCCCCAGCATTTT. It encodes CASSGTVDNQPQHF.

This clonotype was observed many times. The CDR3: CASSSGGMETQYF. CDR3 nucleotides: TGTGCCAGCAGCTCCGGGGGGATGGAGACCCAGTACTTC. This sequence joins TRBV5-5 and TRBJ2-5, with TRBD2 identical over 7 bases. There are 13 residues in the CDR3. CDR1 is SGHKS and CDR2 is YYEKEE in the germline V gene (reference sequence). V was pared by 3 bases and J by 5 bases, with 4 bases of the junction left unmatched.

V is TRBV7-2 and J is TRBJ2-6, with D possibly matching TRBD1 (5 bases). The V and J ends lost 5 bases and 0 bases respectively, with 8 bases between them. This CDR3 spans 15 amino acids. Germline-derived CDR1 and CDR2 are SGHTA and FQGNSA. The CDR3: CASSPGISGANVLTF. The CDR3, as DNA: TGTGCCAGCAGCCCAGGGATCTCTGGGGCCAACGTCCTGACTTTC.

This sequence joins TRBV7-8 and TRBJ2-1; TRBD2 is a possible D gene (5 bases). The CDR3 is 14 residues long. CDR1 and CDR2 (germline): SGHVS, FQNEAQ. The V and J ends lost 4 bases and 4 bases respectively, with 11 bases between them. As DNA, the CDR3 is TGTGCCAGCAGCTCCTCGCCGGGATACAATGAGCAGTTCTTC. Its translation is CASSSSPGYNEQFF.

This clonotype has more than one count but fewer than ten. The rearrangement joins TRBV2 to TRBJ1-1; D remains ambiguous. The CDR3 length is 15 residues. The germline V gene has CDR1 SNHLY and CDR2 FYNNEI. Trimming shortened V by 4 bases and J by 1 base, and 13 bases separated the two germline ends. CDR3 bases: TGTGCCAGCAGTGGTGACTCGAGGCGGAACACTGAAGCTTTCTTT. Translating gives CASSGDSRRNTEAFF. Full variable domain (rest looked up from reference TRBV2 and TRBJ1-1): EPEVTQTPSHQVTQMGQEVILRCVPISNHLYFYWYRQILGQKVEFLVSFYNNEISEKSEIFDDQFSVERPDGSNFTLKIRSTKLEDSAMYFCASSGDSRRNTEAFFGQGTRLTVV.

The chain recombines TRBV5-8 with TRBJ2-3, with 7 nucleotides matching TRBD2. V shed 0 bases, J shed 4 bases, and the junction held 8 bases outside the gene matches. CDR3 length: 16 amino acids. The germline gives CDR1 SGHTS, CDR2 YDEGEE. The CDR3 nucleotides are TGTGCCAGCAGCTTGGCGACTAGCTGGGCTGCAGATACGCAGTATTTT. Its translation is CASSLATSWAADTQYF.

A few counts support this clonotype. The chain has TRBV5-1 and TRBJ1-2, with D tentatively TRBD1 (6 bases). The CDR3 consists of 13 residues. V shed 0 bases and J shed 4 bases, with 7 bases lying between them. Germline V gives CDR1 SGHRS, CDR2 YFSETQ. In DNA, the CDR3 is TGCGCCAGCAGCTTGGTACAGGGCTATGGCTACACCTTC. Protein sequence: CASSLVQGYGYTF.

At least ten counts were recorded for this clonotype. The chain couples TRBV6-1 to TRBJ2-7; D is possibly TRBD1 (5 bases). The CDR3 spans 14 residues. CDR1 MNHNS and CDR2 SASEGT come from the germline V gene. V lost 6 bases and J lost 0, with 12 bases in between. CDR3 loop: CASRKAGNSYEQYF. Written as DNA, the CDR3 is TGTGCCAGCAGGAAAGCAGGGAACTCCTACGAGCAGTACTTC.